A selection of T cell receptor beta chains follows, all from one sample in a study of cytomegalovirus exposure and HLA in healthy donors. Libraries were prepared by immunoSEQ multiplex PCR; TCRdb keeps only in-frame clonotypes and omits some of them. This sample carries 100,000 or so clones, roughly 73% of them seen once, and the ten largest clones take over 7%. The source material was PBMCs. These receptors originate from a woman aged 40 to 50 in good health and CMV-seropositive. The CDR3 runs from the conserved cysteine through the conserved F or W. The D gene is left open where the match is weak. Clone sizes are given selectively: once, few, many, or a class where the clone is expanded.

d_gene	v_gene	j_gene	abundance	CDR3nt	CDR3aa
-	TRBV6-1	TRBJ1-4	-	TGTGCCAGCAAAGGGGCGCAGGCCGGTGAAAAACTGTTTTTT	CASKGAQAGEKLFF
TRBD1	TRBV11-2	TRBJ2-7	-	TGTGCCAGCAGCCGACTTGGGACAGTGAGCTCCTACGAGCAGTACTTC	CASSRLGTVSSYEQYF
TRBD1	TRBV27	TRBJ1-2	-	TGTGCCAGCAGTTTCCGGGACAGGGCTGGCGGCTACACCTTC	CASSFRDRAGGYTF
-	TRBV18	TRBJ2-1	-	TGTGCCAGCTCACCAAGTTCCGGGGGAAGCTACAATGAGCAGTTCTTC	CASSPSSGGSYNEQFF
-	TRBV10-3	TRBJ1-4	few	TGTGCCATCAGTGAGTCGGGGCAGTTTGAAAAACTGTTTTTT	CAISESGQFEKLFF
-	TRBV18	TRBJ2-7	once	TGTGCCAGCTCACCACTCGTCGGTACCCATGCCTACGAGCAGTACTTC	CASSPLVGTHAYEQYF
TRBD2	TRBV4-1	TRBJ2-1	-	TGCGCCAGCAGTCAAGGGCTAGCGGGACGGGCTGATATATATGAGCAGTTCTTC	CASSQGLAGRADIYEQFF
-	TRBV27	TRBJ1-1	once	TGTGCCAGCAGTTTATTAGGCGTTTCCGGGGGGAACACTGAAGCTTTCTTT	CASSLLGVSGGNTEAFF
-	TRBV11-2	TRBJ2-7	-	TGTGCCAGCAGCTTCGCCGAGGACTACGAGCAGTACTTC	CASSFAEDYEQYF
TRBD1	TRBV10-3	TRBJ2-1	-	TGTGCCATCAGGGTTGGGGACAGGATTCAAGGGGACAATGAGCAGTTCTTC	CAIRVGDRIQGDNEQFF
TRBD1	TRBV27	TRBJ2-1	-	TGTGCCAGCAGCCCGAGCCGGACAGGGCCCTACAATGAGCAGTTCTTC	CASSPSRTGPYNEQFF
-	TRBV5-4	TRBJ2-1	-	TGTGCCAGCAGCTTGGAAGGTACTAGTTACAATGAGCAGTTCTTC	CASSLEGTSYNEQFF
-	TRBV28	TRBJ1-5	-	TGTGCCAGCAGCACAGGGTTCGATCAGCCCCAGCATTTT	CASSTGFDQPQHF
TRBD1	TRBV28	TRBJ1-4	few	TGTGCCAGCAGTTTGAGCCAGGGGGCTACTAATGAAAAACTGTTTTTT	CASSLSQGATNEKLFF
-	TRBV4-1	TRBJ1-2	-	TGCGCCAGCAGCCAAGGAGGAATTAACTATGGCTACACCTTC	CASSQGGINYGYTF
-	TRBV5-4	TRBJ2-3	-	TGTGCCAGCAGCTTAGAAACGTACAGGGTATCTAGGGTAGATACGCAGTATTTT	CASSLETYRVSRVDTQYF
TRBD2	TRBV5-1	TRBJ2-3	-	TGCGCCAGCAGCCCACTTAGCGGGAGTAATACGCAGTATTTT	CASSPLSGSNTQYF
TRBD2	TRBV9	TRBJ2-2	-	TGTGCCAGCAGCGTATGGACTAGCGGGGGGGACACCGGGGAGCTGTTTTTT	CASSVWTSGGDTGELFF
-	TRBV13	TRBJ2-7	-	TGTGCCAGCAGCCACCCAGGCAGGGGCGAGCAGTACTTC	CASSHPGRGEQYF
TRBD1	TRBV28	TRBJ1-5	once	TGTGCCAGCCGGGACAGGTATCAGCCCCAGCATTTT	CASRDRYQPQHF
TRBD1	TRBV7-9	TRBJ1-5	-	TGTGCCAGCAGCCCAGGGCAAGGGGGCAGTAATCAGCCCCAGCATTTT	CASSPGQGGSNQPQHF
TRBD1	TRBV19	TRBJ2-7	once	TGTGCCAGGGGACAAGGACAGGGCCCCTACGAGCAGTACTTC	CARGQGQGPYEQYF
TRBD1	TRBV10-1	TRBJ1-4	medium-sized	TGCGCCAGCAGTGAGTCCAAAGGGACAGCTGAAAAACTGTTTTTT	CASSESKGTAEKLFF
-	TRBV2	TRBJ2-7	-	TGTGCCAGCAGTGAAGAGACAGGAAAGGGGTACGAGCAGTACTTC	CASSEETGKGYEQYF
-	TRBV9	TRBJ1-5	-	TGTGCCAGCAGCGTAGGGGGCGGGGATCCCCAGCATTTT	CASSVGGGDPQHF
TRBD2	TRBV4-2	TRBJ2-1	-	TGTGCCAGCAGCCTTCGAGGACAGGGAGCTAGCGGGAGGTGGAATGAGCAGTTCTTC	CASSLRGQGASGRWNEQFF
-	TRBV27	TRBJ1-5	-	TGTGCCAGCAACCCAATCGGGTCTAGTGGTAGCAATCAGCCCCAGCATTTT	CASNPIGSSGSNQPQHF
-	TRBV5-1	TRBJ2-7	few	TGCGCCAGCAGCTTCCGAGGCACGTCTTACGAGCAGTACTTC	CASSFRGTSYEQYF
TRBD2	TRBV27	TRBJ2-7	-	TGTGCCAGCAGTTTACGAGGGACTAGCGGGAGATCCTACGAGCAGTACTTC	CASSLRGTSGRSYEQYF
-	TRBV28	TRBJ1-2	-	TGTGCCAGCAGTTTTAGTTTGACGTTGAAGGGGGACTATGGCTACACCTTC	CASSFSLTLKGDYGYTF
-	TRBV7-8	TRBJ1-4	-	TGTGCCAGCAGCCTAGAAAGATCCGGGTCACTAGAGGGAAAATTCGCTGAAAAACTGTTTTTT	CASSLERSGSLEGKFAEKLFF
-	TRBV6-1	TRBJ2-7	once	TGTGCCAGCAGTGACAGGGCTCGATCCTCCTACGAGCAGTACTTC	CASSDRARSSYEQYF
TRBD1	TRBV28	TRBJ2-7	-	TGTGCCAGCGGCCATGCCGGGGACAGGGCTTTCTACGAGCAGTACTTC	CASGHAGDRAFYEQYF
TRBD1	TRBV6-5	TRBJ1-4	-	TGTGCCAGCAGGACTGCAACGGGACAGGGAAAACTGTTTTTT	CASRTATGQGKLFF
-	TRBV4-1	TRBJ2-7	-	TGCGCCAGCAGCCAACGGACAAGCCTTTACTCCTACGAGCAGTACTTC	CASSQRTSLYSYEQYF
-	TRBV5-6	TRBJ1-2	-	TGTGCCAGCAGCTTGGGCAGGGTGGATGGCTACACCTTC	CASSLGRVDGYTF
-	TRBV7-3	TRBJ1-6	few	TGTGCCAGCAGCTTAACGGACACAGAGTCACCCCTCCACTTT	CASSLTDTESPLHF
TRBD1	TRBV13	TRBJ2-7	-	TGTGCCAGCAGTGCGCCGGGACAGGGGTTGGTCGAGCAGTACTTC	CASSAPGQGLVEQYF
TRBD2	TRBV4-3	TRBJ2-3	-	TGCGCCAGCAGCCAAGTAGCGGGGGGGCTGGGAAGCACAGATACGCAGTATTTT	CASSQVAGGLGSTDTQYF
TRBD2	TRBV27	TRBJ2-7	-	TGTGCCAGCAGTTTATGGGGGGGAAGAGAGCAGTACTTC	CASSLWGGREQYF
TRBD2	TRBV7-8	TRBJ2-1	few	TGTGCCAGCAGCGATACCGGACTAGCGGACGTAGGCTCCTACAATGAGCAGTTCTTC	CASSDTGLADVGSYNEQFF
-	TRBV5-1	TRBJ1-2	few	TGCGCCAGCAGCTTGGTGGCGGACTATGGCTACACCTTC	CASSLVADYGYTF
TRBD1	TRBV28	TRBJ1-2	once	TGTGCCAGCAGTTTCGGAGGACAGGGATATGGCTACACCTTC	CASSFGGQGYGYTF
-	TRBV11-2	TRBJ2-1	-	TGTGCCAGCAGCCCTAGGACAAGGCACAATGAGCAGTTCTTC	CASSPRTRHNEQFF
TRBD1	TRBV4-2	TRBJ1-4	-	TGTGCCAGCAGCCAAGATCCAGGGACAGGGGAAAAACTGTTTTTT	CASSQDPGTGEKLFF
-	TRBV2	TRBJ2-4	-	TGTGCCAGCAGGGGGGGGGCCGAATACATTCAGTACTTC	CASRGGAEYIQYF
-	TRBV6-1	TRBJ2-3	-	TGTGCCAGCAGTGGGCAGGGAGGAGATACGCAGTATTTT	CASSGQGGDTQYF
-	TRBV5-8	TRBJ2-5	-	TGTGCCAGCAGCTTGAAGTTCAGGTACGAGGAGACCCAGTACTTC	CASSLKFRYEETQYF
-	TRBV15	TRBJ1-6	-	TGTGCCACCGCCGTAGGGCAGGGGTCCTCCTATAATTCACCCCTCCACTTT	CATAVGQGSSYNSPLHF
-	TRBV28	TRBJ1-2	-	TGTGCCAGCAGGGTAGCAGTGTCCTATGGCTACACCTTC	CASRVAVSYGYTF
TRBD2	TRBV7-9	TRBJ2-1	-	TGTGCCAGCCGTGATGGCCTAGCGGGGGGTATTGAGCAGTTCTTC	CASRDGLAGGIEQFF
TRBD2	TRBV10-3	TRBJ2-2	-	TGTGCCGGTCGACTAGCGGAGAACACCGGGGAGCTGTTTTTT	CAGRLAENTGELFF